This T cell receptor beta chain was recovered during a study of T cells after yellow fever vaccination. This CDR3 is built from 13 residues. Germline-derived CDR1 and CDR2 are WNHNN and SYGVQD (reference sequence). Trimming removed 6 bases at V and 5 bases at J, with 14 bases between. TCRdb ran MiXCR on the 5' RACE reads and lists one entry per CDR3 protein. The sample contains nearly 300,000 distinct CDR3 sequences, around 10% of which appear only once. The TCR originated in a man younger than 35 who received the YFV17D yellow fever vaccine. The J gene is TRBJ2-7, the V gene TRBV10-1; possibly TRBD2 for D (6 bases). The material was CD4+ T cells sorted from PBMCs, obtained 5 days after the yellow fever booster vaccination. The CDR3 reads CASRRGTADEQYV. DNA for the CDR3: TGCGCCAGCAGGCGAGGGACTGCGGACGAGCAGTACGTC.